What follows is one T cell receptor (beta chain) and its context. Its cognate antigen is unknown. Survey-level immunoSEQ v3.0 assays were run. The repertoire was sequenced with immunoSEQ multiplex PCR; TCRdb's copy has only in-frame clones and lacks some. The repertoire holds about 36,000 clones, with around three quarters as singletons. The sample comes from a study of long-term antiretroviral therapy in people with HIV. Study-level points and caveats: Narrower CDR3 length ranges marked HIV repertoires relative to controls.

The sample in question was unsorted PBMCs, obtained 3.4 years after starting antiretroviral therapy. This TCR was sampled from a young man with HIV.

The CDR3 region has the DNA TGTGCCAGCAGCGTAGCTGTCCCGCCGACCGGGGAGCTGTTTTTT. This encodes CASSVAVPPTGELFF. This chain connects TRBV9 to TRBJ2-2; D gene ambiguous. With 0 bases removed from V and 5 bases from J, the gap between germline ends came to 11 bases. The CDR3 runs to 15 residues. CDR1 is SGDLS, CDR2 YYNGEE, per germline.